The 18 T cell receptor beta chains below were found in one sample sequenced in a study of blood T cell repertoires in COVID-19. Only in-frame clones appear in the TCRdb table, and some are missing; sequencing was by immunoSEQ multiplex PCR. Of 250,000 to 350,000 clones detected, around 90% appear once; the ten largest clones hold 6.5% to 8%. Input material: peripheral blood. The receptors derive from a woman aged 30 to 39 with COVID-19, enrolled during active disease.

The chain carries TRBV5-6 and TRBJ1-3; D gene ambiguous. The CDR3 has 15 residues. Germline V gene sequence: CDR1 SGHDT, CDR2 YYEEEE. Trimming removed 0 bases at V and 0 bases at J, with 7 bases between. The CDR3 DNA reads TGTGCCAGCAGCTTGGCCGGAGTCTCTGGAAACACCATATATTTT. Its translation is CASSLAGVSGNTIYF.

The V and J genes are TRBV4-1 and TRBJ2-7; TRBD2 is a possible D gene (5 bases). This CDR3 has 17 amino acids. Trimming shortened V by 5 bases and J by 2 bases, and 22 bases separated the two germline ends. Germline loops: CDR1 MGHRA, CDR2 YSYEKL. CDR3 sequence (DNA): TGCGCCAGCAGCTCGCAAATTCTTGGCGGGCCTCCCTACGAGCAGTACTTC. As protein: CASSSQILGGPPYEQYF.

The V gene is TRBV9, the J gene TRBJ1-2; 8 bases align to TRBD1. The germline CDR1 and CDR2 sequences are SGDLS and YYNGEE. The CDR3 is 16 amino acids. After removal of 4 bases from V and 1 base from J, the junction contained 9 bases not matched to a gene. DNA of the CDR3: TGTGCCAGCAGCCAAGGACAGGGCCTCTATAACTATGGCTACACCTTC. The encoded protein is CASSQGQGLYNYGYTF.

A single count supports this clone. The chain employs TRBV19 and TRBJ2-6, with TRBD2 matching over 9 bases. This CDR3 has 18 amino acids. V lost 5 bases and J lost 0; bases outside the gene matches: 8. Germline CDR1 reads LNHDA; CDR2 reads SQIVND (reference sequence). The CDR3 sequence: CASSPKAGGNSGANVLTF. The CDR3 nucleotides read TGTGCCAGTAGTCCCAAAGCGGGAGGAAACTCTGGGGCCAACGTCCTGACTTTC.

This chain's CDR3 is CASSQEVGLAGDCEQYF. In DNA, the CDR3 is TGTGCCAGCAGCCAAGAAGTGGGACTAGCGGGAGACTGCGAGCAGTACTTC. The V gene is TRBV3-1 (or the pseudogene TRBV3-2), the J gene TRBJ2-7, with 14 bases matching TRBD2. The CDR3 covers 17 residues. V was pared by 0 bases and J by 6 bases, with 7 bases of the junction left unmatched. Looked up from germline, CDR1 is LGHDT and CDR2 is YNNKEL (reference sequence).

The chain recombines TRBV11-2 with TRBJ2-7, with D possibly TRBD1 on 6 matching bases. The CDR3 runs to 14 residues. CDR1 and CDR2 from the germline V gene are SGHAT and FQNNGV. Trimming pared 5 bases from V and 3 bases from J, leaving 14 bases between. The CDR3 is CASSRTALGYEQYF. The CDR3 DNA sequence: TGTGCCAGCAGCCGGACAGCCTTGGGCTACGAGCAGTACTTC.

The chain couples TRBV28 to TRBJ1-2; 8 bases are shared with TRBD1. The V gene's germline CDR1 is MDHEN and CDR2 SYDVKM. V was pared by 2 bases and J by 8 bases, with 10 bases of the junction left unmatched. CDR3 length: 15 amino acids. CDR3 sequence: CASSLLTGELGGYTF. DNA of the CDR3: TGTGCCAGCAGTTTACTGACAGGGGAATTAGGCGGCTACACCTTC.

This clone showed up just once. CDR3 protein: CASSLAGATNYGYTF. The CDR3 region has the DNA TGCGCCAGCAGTCTCGCAGGGGCGACTAACTATGGCTACACCTTC. The chain couples TRBV4-1 to TRBJ1-2, with D maybe TRBD1 (6 bases). V lost 6 bases and J 0 bases, leaving 14 bases between the germline ends. The CDR3 covers 15 residues. Per the germline V gene, CDR1 is MGHRA and CDR2 is YSYEKL.

The rearrangement links TRBV10-2 to TRBJ2-3; 8 positions agree with TRBD1. The germline V gene has CDR1 WSHSY and CDR2 SAAADI. This CDR3 spans 13 amino acids. The ends lost 7 bases at V and 4 bases at J; junction bases unmatched: 4. In DNA form, the CDR3 reads TGCGCCAGCACCGGACAGGGACCAGATACGCAGTATTTT. It yields the protein CASTGQGPDTQYF.

The genes are TRBV2 and TRBJ1-2, with D unclear. With 3 bases removed from V and 4 bases from J, the gap between germline ends came to 9 bases. The CDR3 extends over 13 amino acids. CDR1 is SNHLY and CDR2 is FYNNEI in the germline V gene. This chain's CDR3 is CASSDGMGYGYTF. CDR3 in DNA: TGTGCCAGCAGTGACGGGATGGGCTATGGCTACACCTTC. The entire variable domain, with the rest obtained from reference TRBV2 and TRBJ1-2, is as follows: EPEVTQTPSHQVTQMGQEVILRCVPISNHLYFYWYRQILGQKVEFLVSFYNNEISEKSEIFDDQFSVERPDGSNFTLKIRSTKLEDSAMYFCASSDGMGYGYTFGSGTRLTVV.

V usage is TRBV28 and J usage is TRBJ2-7, with a tentative D call TRBD1 (6 bases). Germline loops: CDR1 MDHEN, CDR2 SYDVKM. The CDR3 spans 16 residues. V was trimmed by 4 bases and J by 4 bases, leaving 20 bases between them. CDR3 DNA: TGTGCCAGCAGTTCCCCCGGGCAGGGGAACAGGTACGAGCAGTACTTC. This codes for CASSSPGQGNRYEQYF.

The CDR3 DNA reads as TGTGCCAGCAGTTTATCCGCCAGGGGCTACGAGCAGTACTTC. Its translation is CASSLSARGYEQYF. This chain connects TRBV27 to TRBJ2-7; possibly TRBD1 for D (6 bases). This CDR3 region has 14 residues. The germline V gene has CDR1 MNHEY and CDR2 SMNVEV (reference sequence). Between the trimmed V and J ends, which lost 0 bases and 3 bases, there was a span of 9 bases.

The chain links TRBV5-1 to TRBJ1-5, with TRBD1 matching 7 bases. The trim removed 2 bases at V and 6 bases at J, leaving 8 bases unmatched. This CDR3 region has 15 residues. CDR1 SGHRS and CDR2 YFSETQ come from the germline V gene. The CDR3 spells CASSLAPGQSQPQHF. CDR3 nucleotide sequence: TGCGCCAGCAGCTTAGCGCCGGGACAGAGTCAGCCCCAGCATTTT. The variable domain in full, with the rest retrieved from reference TRBV5-1 and TRBJ1-5, is KAGVTQTPRYLIKTRGQQVTLSCSPISGHRSVSWYQQTPGQGLQFLFEYFSETQRNKGNFPGRFSGRQFSNSRSEMNVSTLELGDSALYLCASSLAPGQSQPQHFGDGTRLSIL.

V is TRBV9 and J is TRBJ2-1; 8 nucleotides agree with TRBD2. CDR3 length equals 14 residues. Germline lookup yields CDR1 SGDLS and CDR2 YYNGEE. The trim removed 5 bases at V and 10 bases at J, leaving 11 bases unmatched. CDR3 sequence reads: CASSSGLDGEEQFF. DNA for the CDR3: TGTGCCAGCAGTTCGGGACTAGATGGAGAGGAGCAGTTCTTC.

The rearrangement joins TRBV29-1 to TRBJ1-2; 10 bases map to TRBD1. J gave up 2 bases and V 1 base, and 4 bases lay outside the gene matches. Germline V lookup: CDR1 SQVTM, CDR2 ANQGSEA. This CDR3 is built from 15 residues. The CDR3 spells CSVEAGTGANYGYTF. In DNA form, the CDR3 reads TGCAGCGTTGAAGCCGGGACAGGGGCAAACTATGGCTACACCTTC. Full variable domain (rest looked up from reference TRBV29-1 and TRBJ1-2): SAVISQKPSRDICQRGTSLTIQCQVDSQVTMMFWYRQQPGQSLTLIATANQGSEATYESGFVIDKFPISRPNLTFSTLTVSNMSPEDSSIYLCSVEAGTGANYGYTFGSGTRLTVV.

The chain employs TRBV5-1 and TRBJ1-6; 7 nucleotides match TRBD1. Germline V gene data show CDR1 as SGHRS and CDR2 as YFSETQ. The CDR3 has 14 residues. V lost 4 bases to trimming and J lost 7 bases; unmatched junction nucleotides: 5. This CDR3 is CASSLDRANSPLHF. Written as DNA, the CDR3 is TGCGCCAGCAGCCTCGACAGGGCGAATTCACCCCTCCACTTT. Variable domain in full (rest from reference TRBV5-1 and TRBJ1-6): KAGVTQTPRYLIKTRGQQVTLSCSPISGHRSVSWYQQTPGQGLQFLFEYFSETQRNKGNFPGRFSGRQFSNSRSEMNVSTLELGDSALYLCASSLDRANSPLHFGNGTRLTVT.

The V and J genes are TRBV28 and TRBJ1-5; 7 bases line up with TRBD1. This CDR3 is 17 amino acids long. CDR1 is MDHEN, CDR2 SYDVKM, per germline. Trimming cost V 3 bases and J 6 bases; bases outside gene matches: 14. As DNA, the CDR3 is TGTGCCAGCAGTTTTTTAAGCCTCGGGACAGAGGTTCAGCCCCAGCATTTT. Protein sequence: CASSFLSLGTEVQPQHF.

The chain carries TRBV29-1 and TRBJ2-3; tentative D call: TRBD2 (5 bases). Trimming shortened V by 7 bases and J by 4 bases, and 12 bases separated the two germline ends. Per the germline V gene, CDR1 is SQVTM and CDR2 is ANQGSEA. CDR3 length equals 12 residues. The CDR3 DNA is TGCAGCGCCCGGACTGGGTCAGATACGCAGTATTTT. It yields the protein CSARTGSDTQYF.